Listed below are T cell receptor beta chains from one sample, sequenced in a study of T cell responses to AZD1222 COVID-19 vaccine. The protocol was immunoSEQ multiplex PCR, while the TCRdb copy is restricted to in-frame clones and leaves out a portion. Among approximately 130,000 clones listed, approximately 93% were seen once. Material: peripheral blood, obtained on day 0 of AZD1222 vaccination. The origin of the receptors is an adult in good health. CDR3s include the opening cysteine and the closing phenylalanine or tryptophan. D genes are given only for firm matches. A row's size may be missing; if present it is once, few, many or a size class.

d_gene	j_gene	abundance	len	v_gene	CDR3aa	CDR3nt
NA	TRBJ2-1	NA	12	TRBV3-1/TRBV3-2	CASSHREGEQFF	TGTGCCAGCAGCCACCGCGAGGGTGAGCAGTTCTTC
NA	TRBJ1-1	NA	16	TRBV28	CASRRLGFGGASEAFF	TGTGCCAGCCGGCGCCTCGGCTTTGGGGGCGCTTCTGAAGCTTTCTTT
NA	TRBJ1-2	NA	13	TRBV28	CASSPGVLRGYTF	TGTGCCAGCAGCCCCGGAGTTCTGCGAGGCTACACCTTC
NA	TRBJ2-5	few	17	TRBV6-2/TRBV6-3	CASSYSGAGGTQETQYF	TGTGCCAGCAGTTACTCGGGAGCGGGCGGCACCCAAGAGACCCAGTACTTC
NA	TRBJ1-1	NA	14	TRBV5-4	CASSLRGMNTEAFF	TGTGCCAGCAGCCTCCGAGGGATGAACACTGAAGCTTTCTTT
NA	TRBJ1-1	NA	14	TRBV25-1	CASSVGLRGTEAFF	TGTGCCAGCAGTGTAGGCCTTAGGGGCACTGAAGCTTTCTTT
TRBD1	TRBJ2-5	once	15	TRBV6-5	CASRAGDRVEETQYF	TGTGCCAGCAGGGCCGGGGACAGGGTGGAGGAGACCCAGTACTTC
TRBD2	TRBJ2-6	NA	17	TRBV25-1	CASSEGGGTSGANVLTF	TGTGCCAGCAGTGAGGGCGGGGGAACCTCTGGGGCCAACGTCCTGACTTTC
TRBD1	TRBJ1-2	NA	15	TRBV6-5	CASSYSQGVVYGYTF	TGTGCCAGCAGTTACTCCCAGGGGGTGGTCTATGGCTACACCTTC
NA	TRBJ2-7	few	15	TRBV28	CASSSPGTPKLEQYF	TGTGCCAGCAGTTCACCCGGGACACCGAAACTGGAGCAGTACTTC
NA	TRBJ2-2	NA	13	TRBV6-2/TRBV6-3	CASSYSSTGELFF	TGTGCCAGCAGTTACTCTAGCACCGGGGAGCTGTTTTTT